A single sample gave rise to the 20 T cell receptor beta chains below, sequenced in a study of post-analysis software for immune sequencing data. No cognate antigen is known for these TCRs. Presence of unique molecular identifiers characterized the TCR beta cDNA libraries. Using its own MiXCR run on the PCR reads, TCRdb lists one record per CDR3 protein. The sample lists 750,000 to 950,000 distinct CDR3 sequences, 35% to 55% seen once, with 4.9% in the top ten. Study results and caveats: Elevated frequency relative to controls characterized roughly 5 TRBV segments in patients, TRBV5-6, TRBV5-1 and TRBV20-1 among them.

Sample: blood. These receptors all stem from a girl aged 10-17 years with multiple sclerosis.

This clonotype was seen only once. The chain has TRBV6-6 and TRBJ1-1, with D unclear. Trimming shortened V by 8 bases and J by 0 bases, and 10 bases separated the two germline ends. In germline, CDR1 is MNHNY, CDR2 SVGAGI (reference sequence). The CDR3 runs to 13 residues. The CDR3 loop is CASVGVLNTEAFF. The CDR3 nucleotides are TGTGCCAGCGTTGGAGTATTGAACACTGAAGCTTTCTTT.

The chain combines TRBV27 with TRBJ1-1; D gene unclear. CDR3 size: 16 residues. The germline gives CDR1 MNHEY, CDR2 SMNVEV (reference sequence). The V gene lost 2 bases and the J gene lost 1 base, with 14 bases spanning the gap. The CDR3 bases are TGTGCCAGCAGTTTAATGGGTCCTGCGAAGAACACTGAAGCTTTCTTT. It yields the protein CASSLMGPAKNTEAFF.

V usage is TRBV29-1 and J usage is TRBJ1-2; 7 nucleotides agree with TRBD1. Germline trimming cut 3 bases from V and 5 bases from J; bases unmatched to any gene: 3. CDR3 size: 12 residues. Germline V gene data show CDR1 as SQVTM and CDR2 as ANQGSEA. CDR3 DNA: TGCAGCGTTGACAGGGGGTTTTATGGCTACACCTTC. Translation: CSVDRGFYGYTF. The variable domain in full, with the rest retrieved from reference TRBV29-1 and TRBJ1-2, is SAVISQKPSRDICQRGTSLTIQCQVDSQVTMMFWYRQQPGQSLTLIATANQGSEATYESGFVIDKFPISRPNLTFSTLTVSNMSPEDSSIYLCSVDRGFYGYTFGSGTRLTVV.

The chain has TRBV11-2 and TRBJ2-7, with D perhaps being TRBD1 or TRBD2 (5 bases each). The CDR3 length is 16 residues. V was pared by 5 bases and J by 1 base, with 18 bases between. Germline V gene sequence: CDR1 SGHAT, CDR2 FQNNGV. The CDR3 DNA is TGTGCCAGCAGCCCCGCGTCAGGGCGGAGGTCCTACGAGCAGTACTTC. Protein: CASSPASGRRSYEQYF.

This chain uses TRBV5-5 with TRBJ2-5; 10 bases are shared with TRBD2. Germline values: CDR1 SGHKS, CDR2 YYEKEE (reference sequence). After removal of 0 bases from V and 5 bases from J, the junction contained 4 bases not matched to a gene. This CDR3 has 15 residues. The CDR3 coding sequence is TGTGCCAGCAGCTTGGGTACTAGCGGGGCGGAGACCCAGTACTTC. Translation: CASSLGTSGAETQYF.

A few counts support this clonotype. The chain uses TRBV4-3 and TRBJ2-7; tentatively, D is TRBD1 (6 bases). The V gene lost 4 bases and the J gene lost 4 bases, with 17 bases spanning the gap. CDR1 is LGHNA and CDR2 is YSLEER in the germline V gene. The CDR3 consists of 15 residues. CDR3 protein: CASSPGATGVYEQYF. CDR3 nucleotide sequence: TGCGCCAGCAGCCCCGGCGCGACAGGTGTGTACGAGCAGTACTTC.

This clonotype appeared a few times. This chain links TRBV10-3 with TRBJ1-5; D is uncertain. V lost 0 bases, J lost 6 bases, and 6 bases lay in between. Germline lookup yields CDR1 ENHRY and CDR2 SYGVKD. This CDR3 region has 13 residues. CDR3 sequence (DNA): TGTGCCATCAGTGAGTCGACCGGTCAGCCCCAGCATTTT. This codes for CAISESTGQPQHF.

This clonotype was counted between two and nine times. This chain links TRBV20-1 with TRBJ2-5, with TRBD1 matching over 7 bases. After removal of 5 bases from V and 4 bases from J, the junction contained 7 bases not matched to a gene. This CDR3 contains 13 residues. CDR1 is DFQATT, CDR2 SNEGSKA, per germline (reference sequence). The CDR3, as DNA: TGCAGTGCTCCCGCGACAGGGTTAGAGACCCAGTACTTC. This codes for CSAPATGLETQYF.

The J gene is TRBJ1-2, the V gene TRBV6-2 or TRBV6-3; D call uncertain. Trimming took 5 bases from V and 8 from J, leaving 9 bases between them. CDR3 length equals 11 residues. Germline V CDR1 and CDR2: MNHEY, SVGEGT. The CDR3: CASSRQQGYTF. CDR3 coding DNA: TGTGCCAGCAGTCGTCAACAGGGCTACACCTTC.

This chain connects TRBV12-3 or TRBV12-4 to TRBJ2-3; 10 nucleotides agree with TRBD2. V gave up 3 bases and J gave up 4 bases; unmatched junction bases: 13. This CDR3 is 18 amino acids long. The CDR3 DNA reads TGTGCCAGCAGTTTTCGGTCGGGTCTAGCGGGAGCTGCAGATACGCAGTATTTT. This encodes CASSFRSGLAGAADTQYF.

This clonotype showed up just a few times. V usage is TRBV7-2 and J usage is TRBJ2-7; TRBD2 matches at 11 bases. There are 14 residues in the CDR3. The V segment lost 6 bases and the J segment 6 bases; nucleotides outside the gene matches: 7. Germline CDR1 reads SGHTA; CDR2 reads FQGNSA. The CDR3 reads CASSRLAGGGEQYF. The CDR3 DNA is TGTGCCAGCAGTCGTCTAGCGGGAGGCGGCGAGCAGTACTTC.

V gene TRBV5-6 combines with J gene TRBJ2-1; D tentatively fits TRBD1 or TRBD2 (5 bases each). V was trimmed by 9 bases and J by 0 bases, leaving 16 bases between them. In germline, CDR1 is SGHDT, CDR2 YYEEEE. The CDR3 sequence is 15 residues long. CDR3 sequence: CATSESGSSYNEQFF. DNA for the CDR3: TGTGCCACCTCCGAATCAGGGAGCTCCTACAATGAGCAGTTCTTC. The full variable domain, with the rest looked up from reference TRBV5-6 and TRBJ2-1, is DAGVTQSPTHLIKTRGQQVTLRCSPKSGHDTVSWYQQALGQGPQFIFQYYEEEERQRGNFPDRFSGHQFPNYSSELNVNALLLGDSALYLCATSESGSSYNEQFFGPGTRLTVL.

The chain is built from TRBV7-2 and TRBJ2-3, with 7 bases matching TRBD2. The length of the CDR3 is 17 residues. In germline, CDR1 is SGHTA, CDR2 FQGNSA. V lost 0 bases and J lost 3; bases outside the gene matches: 9. The DNA of the CDR3 is TGTGCCAGCAGCTTAGCTTCCCCGGGAGGCTTGACAGATACGCAGTATTTT. Its translation is CASSLASPGGLTDTQYF.

J is TRBJ2-1 and V is TRBV10-3, with D possibly matching TRBD1 (5 bases). Looked up from germline, CDR1 is ENHRY and CDR2 is SYGVKD. The CDR3 covers 13 residues. The ends were cut back, 7 bases at V and 2 bases at J, with 9 bases in the middle. The CDR3 loop reads CAITRGPYNEQFF. DNA of the CDR3: TGTGCCATCACAAGGGGCCCCTACAATGAGCAGTTCTTC.

The sample holds a few counts of this clonotype. This CDR3 reads CASGTYGYTF. The CDR3 coding sequence is TGTGCCAGCGGAACCTATGGCTACACCTTC. The chain carries TRBV12-3 or TRBV12-4 and TRBJ1-2; D gene uncertain. With 8 bases removed from V and 4 bases from J, the gap between germline ends came to 5 bases. There are 10 residues in the CDR3.

In DNA, the CDR3 is TGTGCCAGCAGCCTTTTGTGGGACGGAGAAAACATTCAGTACTTC. Amino acids: CASSLLWDGENIQYF. The chain joins TRBV3-1 to TRBJ2-4; either TRBD1 or TRBD2 may fit D (5 bases each). The CDR3 is 15 residues long. V lost 4 bases and J 5 bases, leaving 15 bases between the germline ends. Germline CDR1 reads LGHDT; CDR2 reads YNNKEL (reference sequence).

The chain has TRBV29-1 and TRBJ2-1, with TRBD2 as a possible D gene (6 bases). The V gene's germline CDR1 is SQVTM and CDR2 ANQGSEA. Trimming removed 5 bases at V and 1 base at J, with 9 bases between. The CDR3 covers 13 residues. This CDR3 is CSVWGGSYNEQFF. The CDR3 DNA sequence: TGCAGCGTTTGGGGAGGTTCCTACAATGAGCAGTTCTTC.

J is TRBJ2-7 and V is TRBV29-1; the D gene is possibly TRBD1 (6 bases). The CDR3 runs to 14 residues. Germline CDR1 and CDR2: SQVTM and ANQGSEA. V lost 3 bases and J 2 bases, leaving 14 bases between the germline ends. CDR3 sequence: CSVDLGDNTYEQYF. CDR3 in DNA: TGCAGCGTTGATTTGGGGGACAACACCTACGAGCAGTACTTC.

This clonotype appeared a single time. This sequence joins TRBV20-1 and TRBJ2-5; D possibly corresponds to TRBD1 (6 bases). The germline CDR1 and CDR2 sequences are DFQATT and SNEGSKA (reference sequence). The CDR3 is 14 residues long. The V end was cut by 0 bases, the J end by 5 bases, with 13 bases between. Here the CDR3 DNA reads TGCAGTGCTAGAGAAGGACAGCCAAGGGAGACCCAGTACTTC. It codes for CSAREGQPRETQYF.

On this clonotype itself: The junction departs from germline at one end; a sequencing error may be responsible. J is TRBJ1-2 and V is TRBV10-2; no firm D call. Germline values: CDR1 WSHSY, CDR2 SAAADI. The CDR3 spans 16 residues. In DNA, the CDR3 is TGCGCCAGTAGTGCCGCAGGACCGCCGGATACTTATGGCTACACCTTC. This gives the protein CASSAAGPPDTYGYTF.